Here is one T cell receptor beta chain with its context. No antigen is known for it. Repertoires were generated with immunoSEQ multiplex PCR, while TCRdb's copy carries only in-frame clones and drops some. Among under 140,000 clones listed, just under 95% were seen once. Germline assignment: CDR1 SGDLS and CDR2 YYNGEE. This CDR3 has 20 amino acids. Trimming stripped 1 base from V and 0 bases from J, with 23 bases between. This specimen belongs to a study of T cell responses to AZD1222 COVID-19 vaccine. Whole-study findings and limits: The donors showed a predominance of white British ancestry and of females, with possible underestimation of clonal diversity. None of the repertoires were sampled until the peak T cell response had passed. The study reported that nearly half of spike-specific TCRs target unmutated variant regions.

This chain uses TRBV9 with TRBJ1-3; D not certain. This clonotype originated in an adult who received the AZD1222 COVID-19 vaccine. The sample consisted of peripheral blood, taken 28 days after the second AZD1222 dose. This chain's CDR3 is CASSVSFGWAPLSSGNTIYF. In DNA, the CDR3 is TGTGCCAGCAGCGTATCTTTTGGGTGGGCGCCGTTGAGCTCTGGAAACACCATATATTTT. Full variable domain (rest looked up from reference TRBV9 and TRBJ1-3): DSGVTQTPKHLITATGQRVTLRCSPRSGDLSVYWYQQSLDQGLQFLIQYYNGEERAKGNILERFSAQQFPDLHSELNLSSLELGDSALYFCASSVSFGWAPLSSGNTIYFGEGSWLTVV.